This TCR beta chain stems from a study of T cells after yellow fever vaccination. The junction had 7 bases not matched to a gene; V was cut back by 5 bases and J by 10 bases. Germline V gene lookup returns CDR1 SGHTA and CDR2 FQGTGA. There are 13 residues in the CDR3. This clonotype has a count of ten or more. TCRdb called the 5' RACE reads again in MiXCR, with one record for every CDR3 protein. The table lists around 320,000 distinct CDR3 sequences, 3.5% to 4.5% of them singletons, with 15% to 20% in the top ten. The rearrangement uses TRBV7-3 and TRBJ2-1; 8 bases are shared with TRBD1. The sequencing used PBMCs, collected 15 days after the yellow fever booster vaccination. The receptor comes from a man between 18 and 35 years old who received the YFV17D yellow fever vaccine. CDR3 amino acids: CASSPGQGNEQFF. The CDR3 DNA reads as TGTGCCAGCAGCCCCGGACAGGGAAACGAGCAGTTCTTC.